One and the same sample provided the 20 T cell receptor beta chains below, sequenced in a study of blood T cell repertoires in COVID-19. Assay used: immunoSEQ multiplex PCR; TCRdb lists only in-frame clones, some missing. The sample includes over 50,000 clones, 70% to 90% of them seen just once. Sequenced: peripheral blood. Receptor source: a man aged 55 to 70 with acute or convalescent COVID-19.

V usage is TRBV28 and J usage is TRBJ2-6; tentatively, D is TRBD2 (5 bases). The ends were cut back, 4 bases at V and 2 bases at J, with 9 bases in the middle. The CDR3 spans 15 residues. Germline assignment: CDR1 MDHEN and CDR2 SYDVKM. The CDR3 DNA is TGTGCCAGCAGTTCCCCGCGGGCTGGGGCCAACGTCCTGACTTTC. Its translation is CASSSPRAGANVLTF.

This clone is a singleton in its sample. The V gene is TRBV21-1, the J gene TRBJ2-2; the table's TRBD2 call for D was not verified on the DNA. TRBV21-1 is a known pseudogene. The CDR3 has 16 amino acids. CDR3 sequence (DNA): TGTGCCAGCAGCCACCGATGGCCCCGGGGCACCGGGGAGCTGTTTTTT. Translated: CASSHRWPRGTGELFF.

The chain employs TRBV3-1 (or the pseudogene TRBV3-2) and TRBJ1-4; maybe TRBD1 (5 bases). In germline, CDR1 is LGHDT, CDR2 YNNKEL (reference sequence). The ends were cut back, 1 base at V and 4 bases at J, with 13 bases in the middle. The CDR3 is 16 residues long. CDR3: CASSQAIWGVNEKLFF. The DNA of the CDR3 is TGTGCCAGCAGCCAAGCTATCTGGGGGGTTAATGAAAAACTGTTTTTT.

This clone was observed once. The V gene is TRBV11-1, the J gene TRBJ2-7; maybe TRBD1 (6 bases). CDR1 is SGHAT, CDR2 FQDESV, per germline (reference sequence). The CDR3 is 15 amino acids. Trimming took off 1 base at V and 0 bases at J, with 10 bases between the two ends. CDR3 region: CASSLDGTSSYEQYF. CDR3 bases: TGTGCCAGCAGCTTAGATGGGACAAGCTCCTACGAGCAGTACTTC.

The chain employs TRBV9 and TRBJ2-3; D is unclear. Germline V CDR1 and CDR2: SGDLS, YYNGEE. This CDR3 is built from 15 residues. V lost 2 bases, J lost 3 bases, and 13 bases lay in between. In DNA, the CDR3 is TGTGCCAGCAGCGTTACGGTTTCAGGAACAGATACGCAGTATTTT. This codes for CASSVTVSGTDTQYF.

With respect to this clone: Sequence at one end of the junction differs from germline and may be a read error. The chain couples TRBV7-7 to TRBJ2-2; TRBD1 might be the D (6 bases). The CDR3 covers 14 residues. Looked up from germline, CDR1 is SSHAT and CDR2 is FNYEAQ (reference sequence). The CDR3 region is CASSQGYDTGELFF. The CDR3, as DNA: TGTGCTAGCAGCCAGGGGTATGACACCGGGGAGCTGTTTTTT.

The chain is built from TRBV6-2 or TRBV6-3 and TRBJ1-5; 7 nucleotides line up with TRBD1. The V gene's germline CDR1 is MNHEY and CDR2 SVGEGT. The CDR3 has 15 residues. Trimming at V came to 0 bases and at J to 3 bases, leaving 2 bases not matched to a gene. The CDR3 loop reads CASSYSDRANQPQHF. For the CDR3, the DNA is TGTGCCAGCAGTTACTCCGACAGGGCCAATCAGCCCCAGCATTTT.

In this sample, this clone turned up a few times. This sequence joins TRBV5-5 and TRBJ1-5, with 10 bases that match TRBD1. V trimming: 3 bases; J trimming: 6 bases; junction bases outside the gene matches: 9. This CDR3 is 16 amino acids long. Per germline, CDR1 SGHKS and CDR2 YYEKEE (reference sequence). The CDR3 protein is CASSSGTGAVGQPQHF. In DNA form, the CDR3 reads TGTGCCAGCAGCTCTGGGACAGGGGCTGTCGGTCAGCCCCAGCATTTT.

The chain carries TRBV18 and TRBJ1-2; the match to TRBD1 covers 8 bases. The junction had 5 bases not matched to a gene; V was cut back by 6 bases and J by 2 bases. CDR1 and CDR2 (germline): KGHSH, LQKENI. The CDR3 is made up of 14 amino acids. Here the CDR3 reads CASSPGQDNYGYTF. CDR3 DNA: TGTGCCAGCTCCCCGGGACAGGACAACTATGGCTACACCTTC.

The J gene is TRBJ2-5, the V gene TRBV11-2; 13 nucleotides agree with TRBD2. This CDR3 comprises 17 residues. Germline CDR1 is SGHAT and CDR2 is FQNNGV. The V segment lost 1 base and the J segment 5 bases; nucleotides outside the gene matches: 7. CDR3: CASSLGVTSGGGETQYF. The CDR3 DNA sequence: TGTGCCAGCAGCTTAGGCGTTACTAGCGGGGGGGGCGAGACCCAGTACTTC.

The chain links TRBV12-3 or TRBV12-4 to TRBJ1-1; TRBD1 is a possible D gene (5 bases). Trimming pared 7 bases from V and 7 bases from J, leaving 13 bases between. This CDR3 region has 12 residues. The CDR3: CASTLGGNEAFF. The CDR3 nucleotides read TGTGCCAGCACCCTGGGGGGAAATGAAGCTTTCTTT.

For this clone: At one boundary the junction diverges from the germline segment, which might be a read error. This CDR3 is also generated by other DNA sequences in the sample. This chain uses TRBV15 with TRBJ2-4; 8 positions match TRBD1. Germline lookup yields CDR1 LNHNV and CDR2 YYDKDF (reference sequence). The CDR3 is 16 residues long. CDR3 nucleotide sequence: TGTGCCACCAGCAGAGTGGGATCAGGGGGCAAAAACATTCAATACTTC. Translated, it gives CATSRVGSGGKNIQYF.

CDR3 loop: CATRARTGTTGELFF. CDR3 nucleotide sequence: TGTGCCACCAGGGCTCGGACAGGGACCACCGGGGAGCTGTTTTTT. The chain joins TRBV24-1 to TRBJ2-2, with 8 bases lining up with TRBD1. The J segment lost 4 bases and the V segment lost 7 bases, leaving 7 bases of the junction unmatched. Looked up from germline, CDR1 is KGHDR and CDR2 is SFDVKD. The CDR3 sequence is 15 residues long.

V gene TRBV7-2 combines with J gene TRBJ2-7; 9 bases agree with TRBD1. The CDR3 totals 16 residues. V trimming: 0 bases; J trimming: 2 bases; junction bases outside the gene matches: 5. Germline V gives CDR1 SGHTA, CDR2 FQGNSA. The CDR3 nucleotides read TGTGCCAGCAGCTTAGCGCGACAGGGGGGCCCCTACGAGCAGTACTTC. This gives the protein CASSLARQGGPYEQYF.

V and J are TRBV5-1 and TRBJ2-2; D is possibly TRBD1 (5 bases). Trimming stripped 6 bases from V and 0 bases from J, with 12 bases between. The CDR3 length is 15 residues. Germline CDR1 is SGHRS and CDR2 is YFSETQ. The CDR3 bases are TGCGCCAGCAAAGGGGTAAACGCGAACACCGGGGAGCTGTTTTTT. As protein: CASKGVNANTGELFF.

The chain uses TRBV30 and TRBJ1-1; no definite D call. The CDR3 totals 16 residues. Germline CDR1 reads GTSNPN; CDR2 reads SVGIG (reference sequence). With 0 bases removed from V and 1 base from J, the gap between germline ends came to 15 bases. CDR3 sequence (DNA): TGTGCCTGGAGTGTACGAGCCTATATTTCGAACACTGAAGCTTTCTTT. This gives the protein CAWSVRAYISNTEAFF.

The rearrangement links TRBV7-2 to TRBJ2-1; 7 nucleotides align to TRBD2. V lost 0 bases and J lost 7; bases outside the gene matches: 6. Germline CDR1 SGHTA, CDR2 FQGNSA. The CDR3 runs 15 residues. The CDR3 loop reads CASSLASGLRNEQFF. Written as DNA, the CDR3 is TGTGCCAGCAGCTTAGCTAGCGGGCTCCGGAATGAGCAGTTCTTC.

This clone was picked up one time. The chain is built from TRBV9 and TRBJ1-5; D remains ambiguous. The CDR3 extends over 15 amino acids. Trimming removed 0 bases from V and 0 bases from J, with 7 bases in between. The germline CDR1 and CDR2 sequences are SGDLS and YYNGEE. The CDR3 is CASSVGVNSNQPQHF. The DNA of the CDR3 is TGTGCCAGCAGCGTAGGCGTGAATAGCAATCAGCCCCAGCATTTT. The full variable domain, its missing parts supplied by reference TRBV9 and TRBJ1-5, is DSGVTQTPKHLITATGQRVTLRCSPRSGDLSVYWYQQSLDQGLQFLIQYYNGEERAKGNILERFSAQQFPDLHSELNLSSLELGDSALYFCASSVGVNSNQPQHFGDGTRLSIL.

The genes are TRBV13 and TRBJ1-1; a possible D gene is TRBD1 (6 bases). The CDR3 is made up of 16 amino acids. Germline V gene lookup returns CDR1 PRHDT and CDR2 FYEKMQ (reference sequence). V gave up 6 bases and J gave up 1 base, with 18 bases separating them. The CDR3 spells CASSISRGAGNTEAFF. DNA of the CDR3: TGTGCCAGCAGTATATCACGGGGGGCGGGGAACACTGAAGCTTTCTTT.

This chain connects TRBV2 to TRBJ2-1; 13 nucleotides match TRBD2. Losses at the gene ends were 3 bases for V and 4 bases for J; bases not matched to a gene: 6. The CDR3 length is 17 residues. Germline loops: CDR1 SNHLY, CDR2 FYNNEI. CDR3 protein: CASSDPGLAGSYNEQFF. CDR3 coding DNA: TGTGCCAGCAGTGACCCGGGACTAGCGGGGTCTTACAATGAGCAGTTCTTC.